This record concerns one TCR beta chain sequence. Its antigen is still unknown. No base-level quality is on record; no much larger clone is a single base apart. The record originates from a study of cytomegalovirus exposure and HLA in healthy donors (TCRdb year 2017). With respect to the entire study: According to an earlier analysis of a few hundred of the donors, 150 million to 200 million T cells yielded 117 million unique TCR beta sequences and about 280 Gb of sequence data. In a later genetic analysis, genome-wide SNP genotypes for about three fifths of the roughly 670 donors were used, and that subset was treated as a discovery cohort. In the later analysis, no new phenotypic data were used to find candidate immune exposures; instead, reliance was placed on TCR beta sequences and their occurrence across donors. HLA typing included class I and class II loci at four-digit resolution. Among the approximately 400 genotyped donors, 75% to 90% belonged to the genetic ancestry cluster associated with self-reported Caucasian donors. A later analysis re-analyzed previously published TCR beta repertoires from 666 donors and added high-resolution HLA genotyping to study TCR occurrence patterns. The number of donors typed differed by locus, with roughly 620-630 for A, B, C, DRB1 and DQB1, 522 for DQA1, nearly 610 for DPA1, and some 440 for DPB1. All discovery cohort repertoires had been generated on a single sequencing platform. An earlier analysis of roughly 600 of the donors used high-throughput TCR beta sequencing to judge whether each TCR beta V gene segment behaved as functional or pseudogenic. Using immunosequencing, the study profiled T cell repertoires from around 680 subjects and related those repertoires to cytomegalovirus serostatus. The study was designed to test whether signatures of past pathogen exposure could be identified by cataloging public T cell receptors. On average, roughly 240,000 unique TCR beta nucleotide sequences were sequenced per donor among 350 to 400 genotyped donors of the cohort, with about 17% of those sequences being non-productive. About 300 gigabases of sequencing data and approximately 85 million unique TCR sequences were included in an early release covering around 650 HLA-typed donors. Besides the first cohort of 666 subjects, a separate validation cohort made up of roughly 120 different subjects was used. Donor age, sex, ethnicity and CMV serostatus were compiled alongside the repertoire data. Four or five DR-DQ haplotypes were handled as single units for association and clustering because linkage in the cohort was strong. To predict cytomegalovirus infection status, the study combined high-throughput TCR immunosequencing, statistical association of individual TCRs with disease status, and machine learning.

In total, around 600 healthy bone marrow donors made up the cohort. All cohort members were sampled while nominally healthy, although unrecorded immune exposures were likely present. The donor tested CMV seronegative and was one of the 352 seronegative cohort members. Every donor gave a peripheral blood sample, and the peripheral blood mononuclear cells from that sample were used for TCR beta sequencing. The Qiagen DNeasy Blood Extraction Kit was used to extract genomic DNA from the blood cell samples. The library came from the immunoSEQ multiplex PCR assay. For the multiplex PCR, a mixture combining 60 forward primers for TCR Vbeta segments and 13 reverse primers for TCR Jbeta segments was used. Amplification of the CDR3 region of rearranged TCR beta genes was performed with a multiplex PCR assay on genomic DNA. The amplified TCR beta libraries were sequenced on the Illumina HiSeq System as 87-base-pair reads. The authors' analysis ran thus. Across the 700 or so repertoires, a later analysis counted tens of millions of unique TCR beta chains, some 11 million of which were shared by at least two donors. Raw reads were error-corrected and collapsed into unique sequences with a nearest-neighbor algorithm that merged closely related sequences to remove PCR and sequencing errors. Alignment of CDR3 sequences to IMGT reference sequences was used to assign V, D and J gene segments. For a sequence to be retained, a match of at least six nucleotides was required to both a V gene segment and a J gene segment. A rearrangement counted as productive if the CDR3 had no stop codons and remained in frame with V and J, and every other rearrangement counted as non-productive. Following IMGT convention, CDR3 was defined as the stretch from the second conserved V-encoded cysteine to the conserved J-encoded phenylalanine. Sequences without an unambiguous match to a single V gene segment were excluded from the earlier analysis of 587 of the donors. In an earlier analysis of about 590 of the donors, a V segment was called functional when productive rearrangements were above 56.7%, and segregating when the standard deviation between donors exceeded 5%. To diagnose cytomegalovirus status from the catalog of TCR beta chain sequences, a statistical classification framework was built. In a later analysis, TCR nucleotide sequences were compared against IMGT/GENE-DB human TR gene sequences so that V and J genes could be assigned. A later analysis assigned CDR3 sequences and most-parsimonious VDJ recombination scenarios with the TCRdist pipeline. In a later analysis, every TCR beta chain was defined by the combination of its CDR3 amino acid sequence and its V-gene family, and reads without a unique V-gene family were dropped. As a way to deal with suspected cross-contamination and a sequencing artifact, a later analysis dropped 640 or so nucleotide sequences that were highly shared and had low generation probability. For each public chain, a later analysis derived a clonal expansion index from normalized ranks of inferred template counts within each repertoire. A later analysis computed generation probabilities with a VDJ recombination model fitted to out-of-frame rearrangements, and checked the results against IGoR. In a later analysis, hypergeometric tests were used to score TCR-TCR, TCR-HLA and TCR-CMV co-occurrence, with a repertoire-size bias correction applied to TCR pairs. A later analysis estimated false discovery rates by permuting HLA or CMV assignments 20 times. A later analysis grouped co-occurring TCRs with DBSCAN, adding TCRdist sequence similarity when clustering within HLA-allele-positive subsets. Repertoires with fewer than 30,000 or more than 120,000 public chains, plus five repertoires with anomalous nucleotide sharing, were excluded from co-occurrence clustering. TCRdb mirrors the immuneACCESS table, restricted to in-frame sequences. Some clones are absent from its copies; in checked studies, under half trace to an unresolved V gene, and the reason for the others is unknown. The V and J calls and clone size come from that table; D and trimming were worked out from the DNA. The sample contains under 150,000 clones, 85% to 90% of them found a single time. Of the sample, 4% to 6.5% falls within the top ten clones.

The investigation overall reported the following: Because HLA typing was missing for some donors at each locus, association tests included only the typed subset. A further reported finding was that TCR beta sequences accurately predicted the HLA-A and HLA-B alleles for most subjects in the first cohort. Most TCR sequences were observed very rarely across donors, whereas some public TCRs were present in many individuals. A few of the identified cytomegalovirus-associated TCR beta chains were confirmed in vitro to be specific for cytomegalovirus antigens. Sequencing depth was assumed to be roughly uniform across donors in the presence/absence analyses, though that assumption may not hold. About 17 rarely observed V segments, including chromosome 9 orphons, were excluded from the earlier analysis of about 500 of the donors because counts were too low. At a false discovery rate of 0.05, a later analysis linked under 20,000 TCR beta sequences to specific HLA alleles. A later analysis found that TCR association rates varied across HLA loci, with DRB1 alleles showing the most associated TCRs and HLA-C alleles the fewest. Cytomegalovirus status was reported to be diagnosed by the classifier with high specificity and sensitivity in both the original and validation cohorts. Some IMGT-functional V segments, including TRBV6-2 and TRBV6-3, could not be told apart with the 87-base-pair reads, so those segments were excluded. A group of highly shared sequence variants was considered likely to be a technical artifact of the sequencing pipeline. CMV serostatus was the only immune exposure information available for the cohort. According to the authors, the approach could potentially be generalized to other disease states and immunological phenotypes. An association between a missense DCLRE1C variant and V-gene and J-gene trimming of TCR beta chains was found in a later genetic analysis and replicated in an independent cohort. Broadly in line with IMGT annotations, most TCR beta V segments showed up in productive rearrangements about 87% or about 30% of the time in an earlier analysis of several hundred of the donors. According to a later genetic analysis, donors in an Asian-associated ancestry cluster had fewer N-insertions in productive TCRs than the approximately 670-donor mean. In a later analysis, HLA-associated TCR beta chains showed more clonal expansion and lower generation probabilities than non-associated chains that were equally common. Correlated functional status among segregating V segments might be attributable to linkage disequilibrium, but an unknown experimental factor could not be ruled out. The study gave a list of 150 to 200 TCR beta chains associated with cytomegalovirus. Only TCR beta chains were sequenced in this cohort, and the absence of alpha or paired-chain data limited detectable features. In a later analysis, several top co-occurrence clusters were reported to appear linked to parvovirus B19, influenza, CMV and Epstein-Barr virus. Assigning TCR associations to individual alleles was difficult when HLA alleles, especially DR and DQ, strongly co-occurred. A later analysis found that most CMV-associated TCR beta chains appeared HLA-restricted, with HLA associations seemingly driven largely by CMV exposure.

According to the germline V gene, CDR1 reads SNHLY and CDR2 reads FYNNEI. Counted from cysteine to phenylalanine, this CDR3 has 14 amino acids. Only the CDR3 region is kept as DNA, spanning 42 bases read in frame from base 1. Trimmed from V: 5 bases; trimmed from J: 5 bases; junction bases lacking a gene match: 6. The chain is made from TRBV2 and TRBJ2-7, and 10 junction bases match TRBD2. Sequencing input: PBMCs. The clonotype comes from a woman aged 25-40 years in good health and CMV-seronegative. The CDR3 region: CASSQAGLANEQYF. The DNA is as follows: TGTGCCAGCAGTCAGGCGGGACTAGCGAACGAGCAGTACTTC.